The table lists the clone carrying this T cell receptor (beta chain) with a count of one. Antigen specificity is unknown. CDR1 is SGHTA, CDR2 FQGTGA, per germline. The V end lost 2 bases, the J end lost 2 bases, and 12 bases lay between the germline ends. CDR3 size: 15 residues. These data are taken from a study of PD-1 blockade in classical Hodgkin lymphoma. Study-wide points: Possibly reflecting disease activity or prior therapy, repertoire differences have causes that remain undefined. Patients were excluded if nivolumab began under 1 year after ASCT (the autologous transplant). Significant TCR diversity gains by C4D1 occurred in CD4+ but not CD8+ cells.

TCRdb's copy holds only in-frame clones and misses some; the assay was immunoSEQ multiplex PCR. The table records roughly 40,000 clones, approximately 71% of them present only once. Every patient relapsed after autologous stem cell transplantation, and brentuximab vedotin exposure varied. Complete response, partial response or progressive disease made up the best responses. This chain links TRBV7-3 with TRBJ1-1, with no clear D. The source is a human donor with classical Hodgkin lymphoma. This specimen was peripheral blood mononuclear cells (PBMCs), taken at baseline. The CDR3 reads CASSLSPGSNTEAFF. In nucleotides, the CDR3 is TGTGCCAGCAGCTTATCTCCCGGGAGTAACACTGAAGCTTTCTTT.